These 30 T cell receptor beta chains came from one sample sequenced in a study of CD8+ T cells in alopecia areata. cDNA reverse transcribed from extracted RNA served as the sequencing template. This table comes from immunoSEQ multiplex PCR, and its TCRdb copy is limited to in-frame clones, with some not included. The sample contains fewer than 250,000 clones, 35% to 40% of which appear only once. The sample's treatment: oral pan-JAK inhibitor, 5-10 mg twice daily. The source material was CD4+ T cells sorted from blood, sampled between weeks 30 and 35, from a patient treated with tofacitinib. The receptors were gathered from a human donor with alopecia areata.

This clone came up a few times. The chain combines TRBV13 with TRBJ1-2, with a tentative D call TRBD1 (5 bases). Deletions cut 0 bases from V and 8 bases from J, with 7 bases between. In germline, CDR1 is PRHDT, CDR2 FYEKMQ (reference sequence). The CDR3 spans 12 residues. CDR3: CASSLGGVGYTF. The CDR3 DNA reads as TGTGCCAGCAGCTTAGGGGGGGTCGGCTACACCTTC.

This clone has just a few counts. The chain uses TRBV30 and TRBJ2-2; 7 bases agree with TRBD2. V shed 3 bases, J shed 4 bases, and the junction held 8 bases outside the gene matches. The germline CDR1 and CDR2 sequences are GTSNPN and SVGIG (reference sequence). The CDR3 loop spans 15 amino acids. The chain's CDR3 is CAWRRLGEGTGELFF. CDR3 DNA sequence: TGTGCCTGGAGGCGACTAGGGGAGGGCACCGGGGAGCTGTTTTTT.

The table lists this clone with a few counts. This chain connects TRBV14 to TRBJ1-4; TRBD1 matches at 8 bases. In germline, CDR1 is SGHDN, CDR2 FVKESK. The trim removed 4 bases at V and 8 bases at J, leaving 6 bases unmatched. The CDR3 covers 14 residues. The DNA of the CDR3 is TGTGCCAGCAGCCCGAGACAGGGGTCCGAAAAACTGTTTTTT. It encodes CASSPRQGSEKLFF.

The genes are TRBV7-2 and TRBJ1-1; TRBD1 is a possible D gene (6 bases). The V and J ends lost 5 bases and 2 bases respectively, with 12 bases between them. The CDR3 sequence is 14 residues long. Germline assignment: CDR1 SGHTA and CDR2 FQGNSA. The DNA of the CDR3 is TGTGCCAGCAGCGTCGGGACATACAACACTGAAGCTTTCTTT. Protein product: CASSVGTYNTEAFF.

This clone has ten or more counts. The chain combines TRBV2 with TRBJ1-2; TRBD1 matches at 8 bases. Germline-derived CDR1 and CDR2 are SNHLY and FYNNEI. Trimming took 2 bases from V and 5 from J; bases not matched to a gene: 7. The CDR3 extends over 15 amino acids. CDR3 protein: CASSETWTGRYGYTF. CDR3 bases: TGTGCCAGCAGTGAAACTTGGACAGGGCGGTATGGCTACACCTTC. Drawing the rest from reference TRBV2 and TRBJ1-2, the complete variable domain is EPEVTQTPSHQVTQMGQEVILRCVPISNHLYFYWYRQILGQKVEFLVSFYNNEISEKSEIFDDQFSVERPDGSNFTLKIRSTKLEDSAMYFCASSETWTGRYGYTFGSGTRLTVV.

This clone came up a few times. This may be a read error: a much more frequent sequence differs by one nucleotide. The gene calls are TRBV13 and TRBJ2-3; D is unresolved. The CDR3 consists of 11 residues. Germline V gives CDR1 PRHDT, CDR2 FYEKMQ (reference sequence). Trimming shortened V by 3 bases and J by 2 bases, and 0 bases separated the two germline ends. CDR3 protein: CASSFTDTQYF. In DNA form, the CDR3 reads TGTGCCAGCAGCTTCACAGATACGCAGTATTTT. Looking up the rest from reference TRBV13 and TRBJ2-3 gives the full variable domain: AAGVIQSPRHLIKEKRETATLKCYPIPRHDTVYWYQQGPGQDPQFLISFYEKMQSDKGSIPDRFSAQQFSDYHSELNMSSLELGDSALYFCASSFTDTQYFGPGTRLTVL.

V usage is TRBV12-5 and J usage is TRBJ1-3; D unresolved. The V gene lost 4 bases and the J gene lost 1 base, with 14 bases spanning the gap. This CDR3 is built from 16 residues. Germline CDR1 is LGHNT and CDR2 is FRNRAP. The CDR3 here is CASGSRGLQSGNTIYF. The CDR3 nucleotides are TGTGCTAGTGGTTCACGGGGTCTCCAATCTGGAAACACCATATATTTT.

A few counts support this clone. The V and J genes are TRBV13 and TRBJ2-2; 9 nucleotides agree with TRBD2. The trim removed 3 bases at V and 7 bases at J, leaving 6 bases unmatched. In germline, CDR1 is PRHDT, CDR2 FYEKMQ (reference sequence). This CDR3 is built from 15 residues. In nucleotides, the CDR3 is TGTGCCAGCAGCTTCCTAGCGGGGATAGGCGGGGAGCTGTTTTTT. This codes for CASSFLAGIGGELFF.

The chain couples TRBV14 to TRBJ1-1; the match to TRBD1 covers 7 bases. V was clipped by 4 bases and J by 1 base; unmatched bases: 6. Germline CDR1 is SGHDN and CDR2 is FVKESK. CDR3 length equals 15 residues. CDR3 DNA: TGTGCCAGCAGCCGCCTGACAGGGCCGAACACTGAAGCTTTCTTT. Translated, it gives CASSRLTGPNTEAFF.

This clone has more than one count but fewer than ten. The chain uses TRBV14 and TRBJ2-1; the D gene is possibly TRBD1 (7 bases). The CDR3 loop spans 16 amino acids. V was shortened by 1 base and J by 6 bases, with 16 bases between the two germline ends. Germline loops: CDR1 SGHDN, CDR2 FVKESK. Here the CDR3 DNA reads TGTGCCAGCAGCCAAGTGGGCCAGGGGGGTTCCAATGAGCAGTTCTTC. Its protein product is CASSQVGQGGSNEQFF.

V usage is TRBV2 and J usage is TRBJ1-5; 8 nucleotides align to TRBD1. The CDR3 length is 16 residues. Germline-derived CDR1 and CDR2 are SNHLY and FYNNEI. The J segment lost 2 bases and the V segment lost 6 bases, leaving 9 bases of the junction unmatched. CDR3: CASRWQGAVGNQPQHF. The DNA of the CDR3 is TGTGCCAGCAGGTGGCAGGGGGCAGTCGGCAATCAGCCCCAGCATTTT.

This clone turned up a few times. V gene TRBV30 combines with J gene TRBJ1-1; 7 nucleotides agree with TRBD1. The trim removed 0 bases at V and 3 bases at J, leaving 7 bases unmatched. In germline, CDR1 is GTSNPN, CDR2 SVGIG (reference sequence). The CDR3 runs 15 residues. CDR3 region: CAWSVLPQGDTEAFF. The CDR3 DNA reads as TGTGCCTGGAGTGTCCTTCCCCAGGGGGACACTGAAGCTTTCTTT. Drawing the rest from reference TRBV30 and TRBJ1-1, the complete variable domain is SQTIHQWPATLVQPVGSPLSLECTVEGTSNPNLYWYRQAAGRGLQLLFYSVGIGQISSEVPQNLSASRPQDRQFILSSKKLLLSDSGFYLCAWSVLPQGDTEAFFGQGTRLTVV.

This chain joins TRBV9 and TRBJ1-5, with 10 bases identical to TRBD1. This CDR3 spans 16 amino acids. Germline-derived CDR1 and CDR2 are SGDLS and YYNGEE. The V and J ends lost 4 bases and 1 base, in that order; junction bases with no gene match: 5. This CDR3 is CASSRSGQGSNQPQHF. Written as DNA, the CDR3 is TGTGCCAGCAGCCGATCGGGACAGGGGAGCAATCAGCCCCAGCATTTT.

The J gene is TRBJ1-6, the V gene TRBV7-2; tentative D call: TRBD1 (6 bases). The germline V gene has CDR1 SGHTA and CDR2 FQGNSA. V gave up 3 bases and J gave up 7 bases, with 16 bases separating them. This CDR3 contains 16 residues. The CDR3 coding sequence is TGTGCCAGCAGCTTGAGTGGGGGCGCAAGGAATTCACCCCTCCACTTT. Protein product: CASSLSGGARNSPLHF.

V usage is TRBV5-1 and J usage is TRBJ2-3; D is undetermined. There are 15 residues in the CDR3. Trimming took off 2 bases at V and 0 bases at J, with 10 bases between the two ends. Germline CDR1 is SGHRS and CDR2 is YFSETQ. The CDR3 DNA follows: TGCGCCAGCAGCTTAACGGATGCTAGCACAGATACGCAGTATTTT. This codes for CASSLTDASTDTQYF.

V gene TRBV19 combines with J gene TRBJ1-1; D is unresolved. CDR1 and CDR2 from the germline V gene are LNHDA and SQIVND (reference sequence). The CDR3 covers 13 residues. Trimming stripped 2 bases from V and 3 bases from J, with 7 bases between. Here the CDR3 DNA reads TGTGCCAGTAGTATACAAACATACACTGAAGCTTTCTTT. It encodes CASSIQTYTEAFF.

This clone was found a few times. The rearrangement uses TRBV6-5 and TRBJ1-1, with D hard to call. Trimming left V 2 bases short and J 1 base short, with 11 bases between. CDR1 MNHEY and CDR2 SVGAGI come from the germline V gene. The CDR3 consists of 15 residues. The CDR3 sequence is CASSYDRVGNTEAFF. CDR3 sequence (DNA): TGTGCCAGCAGTTACGATCGGGTCGGGAACACTGAAGCTTTCTTT.

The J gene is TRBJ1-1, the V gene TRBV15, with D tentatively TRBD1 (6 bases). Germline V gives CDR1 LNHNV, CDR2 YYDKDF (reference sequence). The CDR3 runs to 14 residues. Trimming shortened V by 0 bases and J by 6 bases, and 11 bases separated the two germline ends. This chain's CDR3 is CATSREDRKAEAFF. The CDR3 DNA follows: TGTGCCACCAGCAGAGAAGACAGGAAAGCTGAAGCTTTCTTT.

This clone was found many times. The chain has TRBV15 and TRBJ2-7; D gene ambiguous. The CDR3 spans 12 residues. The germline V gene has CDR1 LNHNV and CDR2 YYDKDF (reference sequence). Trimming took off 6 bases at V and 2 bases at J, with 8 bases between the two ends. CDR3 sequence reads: CATRAAPYEQYF. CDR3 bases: TGTGCCACCAGGGCAGCGCCCTACGAGCAGTACTTC.

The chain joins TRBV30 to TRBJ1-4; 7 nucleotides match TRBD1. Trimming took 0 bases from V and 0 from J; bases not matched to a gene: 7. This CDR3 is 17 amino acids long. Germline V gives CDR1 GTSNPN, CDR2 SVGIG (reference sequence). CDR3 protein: CAWSVPQGIATNEKLFF. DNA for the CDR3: TGTGCCTGGAGTGTACCACAGGGGATTGCAACTAATGAAAAACTGTTTTTT.

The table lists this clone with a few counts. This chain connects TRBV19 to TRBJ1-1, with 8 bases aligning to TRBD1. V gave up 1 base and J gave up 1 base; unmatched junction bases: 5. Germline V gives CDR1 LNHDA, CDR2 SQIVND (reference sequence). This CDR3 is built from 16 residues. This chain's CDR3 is CASSIVQTGENTEAFF. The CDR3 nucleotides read TGTGCCAGTAGTATAGTGCAGACAGGGGAGAACACTGAAGCTTTCTTT.

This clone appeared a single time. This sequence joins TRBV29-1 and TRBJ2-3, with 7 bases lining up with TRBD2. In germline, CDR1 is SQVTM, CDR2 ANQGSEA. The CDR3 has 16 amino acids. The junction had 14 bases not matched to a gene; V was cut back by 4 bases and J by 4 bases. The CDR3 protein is CSVGEGWGGLADTQYF. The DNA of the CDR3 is TGCAGCGTTGGGGAGGGATGGGGAGGATTGGCAGATACGCAGTATTTT.

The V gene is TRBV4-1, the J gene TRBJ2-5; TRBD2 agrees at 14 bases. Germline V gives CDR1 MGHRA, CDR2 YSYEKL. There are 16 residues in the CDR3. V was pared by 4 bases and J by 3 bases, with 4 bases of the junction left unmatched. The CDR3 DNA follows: TGCGCCAGCAGCCCACCGGGACTAGCGGGAGAAGAGACCCAGTACTTC. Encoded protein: CASSPPGLAGEETQYF.

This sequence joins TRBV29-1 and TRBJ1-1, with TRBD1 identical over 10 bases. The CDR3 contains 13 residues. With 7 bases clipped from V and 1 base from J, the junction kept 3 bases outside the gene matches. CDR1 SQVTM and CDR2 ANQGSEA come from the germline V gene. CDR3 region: CSARTGGNTEAFF. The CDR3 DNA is TGCAGCGCCCGGACAGGGGGGAACACTGAAGCTTTCTTT. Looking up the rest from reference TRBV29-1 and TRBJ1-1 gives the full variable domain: SAVISQKPSRDICQRGTSLTIQCQVDSQVTMMFWYRQQPGQSLTLIATANQGSEATYESGFVIDKFPISRPNLTFSTLTVSNMSPEDSSIYLCSARTGGNTEAFFGQGTRLTVV.

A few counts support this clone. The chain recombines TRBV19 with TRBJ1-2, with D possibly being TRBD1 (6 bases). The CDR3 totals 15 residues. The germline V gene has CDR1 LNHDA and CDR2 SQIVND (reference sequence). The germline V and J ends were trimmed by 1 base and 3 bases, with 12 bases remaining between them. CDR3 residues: CASSIVTGTDYGYTF. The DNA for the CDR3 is TGTGCCAGTAGTATAGTAACAGGGACTGACTATGGCTACACCTTC.

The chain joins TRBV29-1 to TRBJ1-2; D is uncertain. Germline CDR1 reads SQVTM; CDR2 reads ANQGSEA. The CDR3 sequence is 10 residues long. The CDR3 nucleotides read TGCAGTGCCGGAGACTATGGCTACACCTTC. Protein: CSAGDYGYTF.

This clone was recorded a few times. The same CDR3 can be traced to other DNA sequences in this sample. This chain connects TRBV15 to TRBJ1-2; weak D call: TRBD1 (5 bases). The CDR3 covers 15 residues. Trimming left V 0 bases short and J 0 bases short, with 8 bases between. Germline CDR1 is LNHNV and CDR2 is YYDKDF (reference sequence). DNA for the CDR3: TGTGCCACCAGCAGAGACAGGGTGGCTAACTATGGCTACACCTTC. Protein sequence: CATSRDRVANYGYTF.

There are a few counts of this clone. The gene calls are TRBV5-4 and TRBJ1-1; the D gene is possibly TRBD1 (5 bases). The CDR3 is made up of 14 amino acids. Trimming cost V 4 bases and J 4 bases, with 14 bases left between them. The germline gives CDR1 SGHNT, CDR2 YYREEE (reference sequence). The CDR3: CASSQDRGSTEAFF. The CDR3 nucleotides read TGTGCCAGCAGCCAAGACAGAGGGAGCACTGAAGCTTTCTTT. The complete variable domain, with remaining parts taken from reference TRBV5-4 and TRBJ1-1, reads ETGVTQSPTHLIKTRGQQVTLRCSSQSGHNTVSWYQQALGQGPQFIFQYYREEENGRGNFPPRFSGLQFPNYSSELNVNALELDDSALYLCASSQDRGSTEAFFGQGTRLTVV.

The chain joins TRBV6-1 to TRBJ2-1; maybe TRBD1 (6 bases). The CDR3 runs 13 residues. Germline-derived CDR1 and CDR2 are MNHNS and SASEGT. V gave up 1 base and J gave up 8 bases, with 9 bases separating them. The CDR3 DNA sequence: TGTGCCAGCAGTGAAGTAGGGGGACATGAGCAGTTCTTC. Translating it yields CASSEVGGHEQFF.

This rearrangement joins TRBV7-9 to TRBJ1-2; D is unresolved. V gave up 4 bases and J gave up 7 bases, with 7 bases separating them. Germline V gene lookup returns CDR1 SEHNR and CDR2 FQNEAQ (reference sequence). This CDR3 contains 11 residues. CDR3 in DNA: TGTGCCAGCAGCTCCCTTGGTGGCTACACCTTC. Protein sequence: CASSSLGGYTF.